The clone carrying this T cell receptor (beta chain) was counted only a few times. The source of the sample is a study of T-cell reconstitution after alpha-beta-depleted transplantation in children. The CDR3 spans 13 residues. Trimming took off 5 bases at V and 2 bases at J, with 10 bases between the two ends. Germline V gives CDR1 MNHNS, CDR2 SASEGT. For TCRbeta, the library was prepared with unique molecular identifiers. MiXCR, applied by TCRdb to the PCR reads, yields one record per CDR3 protein. The sample lists almost 500,000 distinct CDR3 sequences, roughly an eighth occurring once. This chain links TRBV6-1 with TRBJ2-7; D is perhaps TRBD1 (6 bases). The receptor's source is a human donor who donated a stem cell graft to a child with combined immunodeficiency. Sequencing was performed on PBMCs from the stem cell graft donor, taken from the stem cell graft. CDR3 in amino acids: CASSNGQPYEQYF. The CDR3 DNA reads TGTGCCAGCAGTAATGGACAGCCCTACGAGCAGTACTTC.